This T cell receptor (beta chain) came from a study of blood T cells in healthy people across ages. Whole-study results and caveats: No one knew whether donors had CMV, which possibly confounded expanded clonotype changes. Roughly linearly, TCR beta diversity per million T cells fell as age increased.

The second PCR ran roughly 6 to 11 cycles with a sample-barcoded 5' primer and J-beta primers. Every sample gave at least 3 million paired-end reads containing CDR3. MiXCR, applied by TCRdb to the 5' RACE reads, yields one record per CDR3 protein. The sample has approximately 690,000 distinct CDR3 sequences; 40% to 50% are singletons. Healthy Russian Caucasian donors spanned ages roughly 6 to 100 years. Trimming took 3 bases from V and 4 from J, leaving 12 bases between them. The CDR3 runs 14 residues. Looked up from germline, CDR1 is SEHNR and CDR2 is FQNEAQ (reference sequence). Concerning this clonotype itself: Its antigen is not known.

The chain carries TRBV7-9 and TRBJ2-5, with D uncertain. The TCR originated in a man at least 80 years old in good health. Sequences were obtained from blood. The CDR3 here is CASSLDPLPETQYF. The CDR3 DNA is TGTGCCAGCAGCTTGGACCCTCTCCCAGAGACCCAGTACTTC.